This TCR beta chain was identified during a study of human thymus T cells. Resections were taken during corrective heart surgery, and the thymus tissue came from these. Only one count was recorded for this clone. Produced via immunoSEQ multiplex PCR; TCRdb's table is partial and in-frame only. The table lists 55,000 to 85,000 clones, roughly 94% of them singletons. The clonotype originates from a girl under two years old with a congenital heart defect but otherwise immunologically healthy. Input material: thymus tissue.

The CDR3 bases are TGTGCCAGCAGCTCTCAGGGTTGCGGAAAACCTCCCTACGAGCAGTACTTC. It translates to CASSSQGCGKPPYEQYF. The rearrangement joins TRBV11-2 to TRBJ2-7, with D tentatively TRBD1 (5 bases). The V and J ends lost 4 bases and 2 bases respectively, with 21 bases between them. CDR3 length: 17 residues. Looked up from germline, CDR1 is SGHAT and CDR2 is FQNNGV.